Following are 8 T cell receptor beta chains from one sample sequenced in a study of T cells in Graves' hyperthyroidism and ophthalmopathy. Amplification of TCR beta CDR3 regions was performed using RNA transcripts as template. In the first-round RT-PCR of the TCR CDR3, the HTBI primer set was used. TCRdb re-called the multiplex PCR reads through MiXCR, storing one row per CDR3 protein. The data contain about 660,000 distinct CDR3 sequences, 45% of them singletons. Material for sequencing was peripheral blood or thyroid tissue (not recorded which). The receptor source for this set is an adult man with Graves' disease, either hyperthyroidism or ophthalmopathy (not recorded which).

J is TRBJ2-5 and V is TRBV2; 11 nucleotides align to TRBD1. Germline CDR1 and CDR2: SNHLY and FYNNEI. The CDR3 sequence is 14 residues long. J was trimmed by 4 bases and V by 5 bases; bases with no gene match: 3. The CDR3 bases are TGTGCCAGCAGTAAGGGACAGGGGGGAGAGACCCAGTACTTC. It yields the protein CASSKGQGGETQYF.

A few counts support this clonotype. In nucleotides, the CDR3 is TGTGCCAGCAGCTGGGGGGATAGGGTCCACGAGCAGTACTTC. Translation: CASSWGDRVHEQYF. The gene calls are TRBV5-4 and TRBJ2-7; a weak D match, TRBD2 (6 bases). This CDR3 is 14 amino acids long. Germline V CDR1 and CDR2: SGHNT, YYREEE (reference sequence). Trimming removed 3 bases from V and 5 bases from J, with 15 bases in between.

This clonotype was detected once. The junction shows a germline mismatch at one end, possibly a read error. The V call is TRBV2, the J call TRBJ1-3; TRBD1 matches 9 bases. From germline, CDR1 is SNHLY and CDR2 FYNNEI. The CDR3 runs 15 residues. CDR3 protein: CASSRTGDNGNTTYF. The CDR3 DNA follows: TGTGCCAGCAGCCGGACAGGGGATAATGGAAACACCACATATTTT.

This chain joins TRBV12-3 or TRBV12-4 and TRBJ1-6, with D perhaps TRBD1 (6 bases). V was clipped by 6 bases and J by 9 bases, with 18 bases between them. The CDR3 is made up of 15 amino acids. The CDR3 DNA reads as TGTGCCAGCAGCCCCCGGAAGACAGGATTTTCACCCCTCCACTTT. Its translation is CASSPRKTGFSPLHF.

This chain uses TRBV20-1 with TRBJ2-7; the D is unclear. From germline, CDR1 is DFQATT and CDR2 SNEGSKA (reference sequence). V was pared by 3 bases and J by 9 bases, with 18 bases between. There are 13 residues in the CDR3. CDR3 amino acids: CSASQSLVSVQYF. CDR3 DNA: TGCAGTGCTAGCCAGAGTCTCGTTTCCGTGCAGTACTTC.

Remarks on this clonotype: One end of the junction does not line up with germline, which may come from a read error. This chain uses TRBV7-9 with TRBJ1-2, with D unclear. CDR1 and CDR2 from the germline V gene are SEHNR and FQNEAQ (reference sequence). The CDR3 has 13 amino acids. CDR3 residues: CASSLGVNYGHTF. CDR3 nucleotide sequence: TGTGCCAGCAGCTTAGGAGTGAACTATGGCCACACCTTC.

V usage is TRBV24-1 and J usage is TRBJ2-2; TRBD1 is a possible D gene (5 bases). Trimming cost V 3 bases and J 1 base, with 5 bases left between them. The CDR3 runs 14 residues. CDR1 is KGHDR and CDR2 is SFDVKD in the germline V gene. The CDR3, as DNA: TGTGCCACCAGTGATCAGGGGAACACCGGGGAGCTGTTTTTT. It yields the protein CATSDQGNTGELFF.

The chain links TRBV6-1 to TRBJ1-4; D perhaps matches TRBD1 (5 bases). Trimming took 5 bases from V and 5 from J, leaving 15 bases between them. This CDR3 has 15 residues. The germline gives CDR1 MNHNS, CDR2 SASEGT. The CDR3 DNA is TGTGCCAGCAGTTTATTGGGGGGGGTGAATGAAAAACTGTTTTTT. Amino acids: CASSLLGGVNEKLFF.